The 14 T cell receptor beta chains presented below share a single source sample, sequenced in a study of PD-1 blockade in classical Hodgkin lymphoma (dated by TCRdb to the early 2020s). Library preparation was by the immunoSEQ multiplex PCR assay. Imported from immuneACCESS, the table was reduced by TCRdb to in-frame sequences with V and J called. These copies leave out some clones; in studies compared against another copy, an unresolved V gene accounts for under half, and the cause of the remainder is not known. The sample table contains 20,000 to 25,000 clones; only one count was recorded for around 94% of them. The top ten clonotypes cover approximately 5% of the sample. The time point label, as the study defines it: newly diagnosed, previously untreated cHL patient sample. Sequencing used peripheral blood mononuclear cells (PBMCs). Source of these receptors: a human donor with classical Hodgkin lymphoma.

The chain carries TRBV4-3 and TRBJ2-3; TRBD2 agrees at 12 bases. CDR3 length: 18 residues. The junction had 4 bases not matched to a gene; V was cut back by 0 bases and J by 0 bases. Germline CDR1 and CDR2: LGHNA and YSLEER. CDR3 nucleotide sequence: TGCGCCAGCAGCCAAGAACTAGCGGGGGGTAGAAGCACAGATACGCAGTATTTT. This gives the protein CASSQELAGGRSTDTQYF.

The chain is built from TRBV10-3 and TRBJ1-5; D remains unclear. The CDR3 runs 13 residues. Looked up from germline, CDR1 is ENHRY and CDR2 is SYGVKD. V was pared by 8 bases and J by 4 bases, with 12 bases between. The CDR3 here is CAIGRQVNQPQHF. Written as DNA, the CDR3 is TGTGCCATCGGGAGACAAGTGAATCAGCCCCAGCATTTT.

CDR3 sequence: CASSSYTGANEKLFF. The CDR3 DNA sequence: TGTGCCAGCAGCTCCTACACCGGGGCTAATGAAAAACTGTTTTTT. The gene calls are TRBV5-6 and TRBJ1-4; no reliable D call. The CDR3 is 15 amino acids. The ends were cut back, 3 bases at V and 3 bases at J, with 12 bases in the middle. Germline CDR1 is SGHDT and CDR2 is YYEEEE.

The chain uses TRBV5-1 and TRBJ2-2; D gene unclear. There are 17 residues in the CDR3. Trimming left V 0 bases short and J 6 bases short, with 18 bases between. Germline V gives CDR1 SGHRS, CDR2 YFSETQ. CDR3 residues: CASSLAPGQVFAGELFF. The CDR3 DNA follows: TGCGCCAGCAGCTTGGCCCCCGGGCAGGTTTTTGCCGGGGAGCTGTTTTTT.

The chain has TRBV29-1 and TRBJ2-5, with D perhaps TRBD2 (7 bases). The germline V and J ends were trimmed by 5 bases and 5 bases, with 18 bases remaining between them. CDR3 length equals 14 residues. Germline-derived CDR1 and CDR2 are SQVTM and ANQGSEA. The CDR3: CSVPLGGLDETQYF. CDR3 in DNA: TGCAGCGTTCCGTTGGGGGGGCTGGATGAGACCCAGTACTTC. Looking up the rest from reference TRBV29-1 and TRBJ2-5 gives the full variable domain: SAVISQKPSRDICQRGTSLTIQCQVDSQVTMMFWYRQQPGQSLTLIATANQGSEATYESGFVIDKFPISRPNLTFSTLTVSNMSPEDSSIYLCSVPLGGLDETQYFGPGTRLLVL.

This chain connects TRBV5-4 to TRBJ2-6; D is perhaps TRBD2 (6 bases). The CDR3 is made up of 19 amino acids. Germline CDR1 reads SGHNT; CDR2 reads YYREEE (reference sequence). V lost 3 bases, J lost 1 base, and 20 bases lay in between. CDR3 residues: CASSSFVGTRTSGANVLTF. The CDR3 DNA sequence: TGTGCCAGCAGCTCCTTCGTTGGGACTCGGACATCTGGGGCCAACGTCCTGACTTTC.

This chain connects TRBV5-6 to TRBJ2-7; 11 bases align to TRBD2. The ends lost 3 bases at V and 6 bases at J; junction bases unmatched: 8. The germline V gene encodes CDR1 SGHDT and CDR2 YYEEEE. CDR3 length: 15 residues. In DNA form, the CDR3 reads TGTGCCAGCAGCTCAGTTAGCGGGGGGGCCGGCGAGCAGTACTTC. Translated: CASSSVSGGAGEQYF. The full variable domain, completed using reference TRBV5-6 and TRBJ2-7, is DAGVTQSPTHLIKTRGQQVTLRCSPKSGHDTVSWYQQALGQGPQFIFQYYEEEERQRGNFPDRFSGHQFPNYSSELNVNALLLGDSALYLCASSSVSGGAGEQYFGPGTRLTVT.

This clone was recorded once. The V and J genes are TRBV9 and TRBJ1-2; D is undetermined. Germline-derived CDR1 and CDR2 are SGDLS and YYNGEE. The CDR3 loop spans 13 amino acids. V shed 3 bases and J shed 4 bases, with 10 bases lying between them. The CDR3 region is CASSDRTGYGYTF. For the CDR3, the DNA is TGTGCCAGCAGCGATCGGACGGGCTATGGCTACACCTTC.

This sequence joins TRBV21-1 and TRBJ1-1; the table's D gene call, TRBD1, was not cross checked with the DNA. TRBV21-1 is annotated as a pseudogene. The CDR3 is 18 residues long. The CDR3 nucleotides are TGTGCCAGCAGCAAATACAATACAGGGATAACCCTGAACACTGAAGCTTTCTTT. This codes for CASSKYNTGITLNTEAFF.

V gene TRBV5-1 combines with J gene TRBJ2-3, with D perhaps matching TRBD1 or TRBD2 (5 bases each). From germline, CDR1 is SGHRS and CDR2 YFSETQ. The CDR3 totals 14 residues. Trimming pared 7 bases from V and 2 bases from J, leaving 14 bases between. CDR3 residues: CASRDGGFTDTQYF. CDR3 nucleotides: TGCGCCAGCCGGGACGGAGGCTTCACAGATACGCAGTATTTT.

The rearrangement uses TRBV9 and TRBJ1-2; D possibly corresponds to TRBD1 (6 bases). Germline lookup yields CDR1 SGDLS and CDR2 YYNGEE. The length of the CDR3 is 16 residues. V lost 7 bases to trimming and J lost 0 bases, with 19 bases between them. The CDR3 DNA sequence: TGTGCCAGCTCAATGGGGGCAGCCCTAACTAACTATGGCTACACCTTC. This translates into CASSMGAALTNYGYTF.

The chain joins TRBV30 to TRBJ2-7; D is ambiguous. The CDR3 spans 12 residues. Trimming stripped 0 bases from V and 3 bases from J, with 6 bases between. CDR1 is GTSNPN, CDR2 SVGIG, per germline (reference sequence). The CDR3 coding sequence is TGTGCCTGGAGTGTATCCGTCTACGAGCAGTACTTC. The encoded protein is CAWSVSVYEQYF.

This chain connects TRBV27 to TRBJ2-3; D possibly corresponds to TRBD1 (6 bases). The CDR3 contains 15 residues. V lost 0 bases, J lost 2 bases, and 9 bases lay in between. Germline CDR1 is MNHEY and CDR2 is SMNVEV (reference sequence). CDR3 residues: CASSLSGQITDTQYF. The CDR3 bases are TGTGCCAGCAGTTTATCCGGACAGATCACAGATACGCAGTATTTT.

The chain carries TRBV19 and TRBJ2-4, with D perhaps matching TRBD2 (7 bases). The CDR3 has 13 amino acids. V was trimmed by 6 bases and J by 11 bases, leaving 17 bases between them. Germline CDR1 reads LNHDA; CDR2 reads SQIVND (reference sequence). For the CDR3, the DNA is TGTGCCAGTAGCCTGGGGGGGGGCCGGGTTCAGTACTTC. Translated, it gives CASSLGGGRVQYF.